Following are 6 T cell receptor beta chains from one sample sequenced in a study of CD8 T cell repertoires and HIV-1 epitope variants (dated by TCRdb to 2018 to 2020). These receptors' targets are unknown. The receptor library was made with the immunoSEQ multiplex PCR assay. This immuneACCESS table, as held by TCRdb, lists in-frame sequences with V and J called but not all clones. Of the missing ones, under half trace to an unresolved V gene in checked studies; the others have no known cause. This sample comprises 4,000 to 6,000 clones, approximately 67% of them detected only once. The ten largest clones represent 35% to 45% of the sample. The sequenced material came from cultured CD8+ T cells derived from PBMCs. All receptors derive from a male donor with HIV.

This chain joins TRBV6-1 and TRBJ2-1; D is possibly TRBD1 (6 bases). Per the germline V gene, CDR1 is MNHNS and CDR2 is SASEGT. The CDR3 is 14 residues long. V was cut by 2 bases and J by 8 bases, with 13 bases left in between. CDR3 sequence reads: CASSETGSHHEQFF. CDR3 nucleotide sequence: TGTGCCAGCAGTGAAACAGGGTCCCACCATGAGCAGTTCTTC.

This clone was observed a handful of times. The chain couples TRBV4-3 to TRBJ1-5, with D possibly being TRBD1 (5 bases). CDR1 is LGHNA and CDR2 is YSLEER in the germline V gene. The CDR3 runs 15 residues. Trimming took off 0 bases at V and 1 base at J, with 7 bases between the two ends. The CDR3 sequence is CASSQEEGSNQPQHF. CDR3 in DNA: TGCGCCAGCAGCCAAGAAGAGGGGAGCAATCAGCCCCAGCATTTT.

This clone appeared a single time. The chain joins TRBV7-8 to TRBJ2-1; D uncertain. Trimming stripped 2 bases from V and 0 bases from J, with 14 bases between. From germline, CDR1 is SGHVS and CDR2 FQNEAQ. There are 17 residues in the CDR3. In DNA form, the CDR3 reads TGTGCCAGCAGCTTAAAAAACGGCTCACGCTCCTACAATGAGCAGTTCTTC. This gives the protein CASSLKNGSRSYNEQFF. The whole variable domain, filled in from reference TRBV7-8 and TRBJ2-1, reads GAGVSQSPRYKVAKRGQDVALRCDPISGHVSLFWYQQALGQGPEFLTYFQNEAQLDKSGLPSDRFFAERPEGSVSTLKIQRTQQEDSAVYLCASSLKNGSRSYNEQFFGPGTRLTVL.

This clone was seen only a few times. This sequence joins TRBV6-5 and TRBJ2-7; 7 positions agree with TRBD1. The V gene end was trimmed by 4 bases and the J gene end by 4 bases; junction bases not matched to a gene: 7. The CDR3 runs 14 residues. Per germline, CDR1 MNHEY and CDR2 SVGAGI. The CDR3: CASSSDRSTYEQYF. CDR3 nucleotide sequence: TGTGCCAGCAGTTCGGACAGGTCCACGTACGAGCAGTACTTC.

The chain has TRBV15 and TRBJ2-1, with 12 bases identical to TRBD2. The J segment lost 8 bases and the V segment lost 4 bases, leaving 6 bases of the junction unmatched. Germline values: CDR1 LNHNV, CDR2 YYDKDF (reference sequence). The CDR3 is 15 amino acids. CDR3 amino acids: CATSILAGGRDEQFF. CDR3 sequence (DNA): TGTGCCACCAGCATTCTAGCGGGGGGGCGGGATGAGCAGTTCTTC.

The CDR3: CASSLGRDRVYNEQFF. CDR3 in DNA: TGCGCCAGCAGCTTAGGCCGGGACAGGGTTTACAATGAGCAGTTCTTC. The chain is built from TRBV5-1 and TRBJ2-1; 9 bases align to TRBD1. This CDR3 has 16 residues. Losses at the gene ends were 2 bases for V and 4 bases for J; bases not matched to a gene: 7. Germline lookup yields CDR1 SGHRS and CDR2 YFSETQ.